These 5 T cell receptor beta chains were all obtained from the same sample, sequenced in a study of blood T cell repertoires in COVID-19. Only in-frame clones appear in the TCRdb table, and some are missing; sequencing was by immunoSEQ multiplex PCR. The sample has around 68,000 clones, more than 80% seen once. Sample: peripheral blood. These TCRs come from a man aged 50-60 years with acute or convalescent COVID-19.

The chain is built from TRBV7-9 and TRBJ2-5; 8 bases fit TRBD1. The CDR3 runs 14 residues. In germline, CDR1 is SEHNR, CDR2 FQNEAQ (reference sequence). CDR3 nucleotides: TGTGCGGACAGGGCCTATACCTTACAAGAGACCCAGTACTTC. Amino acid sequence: CADRAYTLQETQYF.

CDR3 DNA sequence: TGCGCCAGCAGTTCCGATTCAGGGCGCATTCTTAACGAGCAGTACTTC. Its protein product is CASSSDSGRILNEQYF. This rearrangement joins TRBV5-1 to TRBJ2-7, with D possibly being TRBD1 (5 bases). CDR1 is SGHRS and CDR2 is YFSETQ in the germline V gene. Trimming shortened V by 5 bases and J by 5 bases, and 23 bases separated the two germline ends. CDR3 length: 16 amino acids.

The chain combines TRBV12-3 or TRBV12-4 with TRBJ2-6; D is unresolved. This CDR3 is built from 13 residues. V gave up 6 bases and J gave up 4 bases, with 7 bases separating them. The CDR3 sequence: CASRIVGANVLTF. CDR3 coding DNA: TGTGCCAGCAGGATAGTCGGGGCCAACGTCCTGACTTTC.

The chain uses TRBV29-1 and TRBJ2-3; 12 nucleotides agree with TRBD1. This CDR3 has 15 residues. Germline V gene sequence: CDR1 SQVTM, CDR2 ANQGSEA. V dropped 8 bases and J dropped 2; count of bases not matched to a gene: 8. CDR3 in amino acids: CSSGQGAENTDTQYF. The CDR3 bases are TGCAGCTCGGGACAGGGGGCGGAAAACACAGATACGCAGTATTTT.

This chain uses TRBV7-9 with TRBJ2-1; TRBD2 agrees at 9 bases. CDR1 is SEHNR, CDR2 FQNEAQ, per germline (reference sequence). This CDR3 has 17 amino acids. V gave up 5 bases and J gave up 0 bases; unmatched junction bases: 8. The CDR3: CASSPSGDSRSYNEQFF. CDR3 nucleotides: TGTGCCAGCAGCCCTAGCGGGGACTCCCGCTCCTACAATGAGCAGTTCTTC.